This record concerns one TCR beta chain sequence. These data come from a study of blood T cell repertoires in COVID-19. Study in general: The study drew acute and convalescent COVID-19 samples from the United States, Italy and Spain. PBMCs, B-cell-depleted T cells, or T cells provided the cDNA or gDNA that made up the material.

CDR3 length: 13 residues. The germline gives CDR1 SGDLS, CDR2 YYNGEE. The germline V and J ends were trimmed by 1 base and 4 bases, with 8 bases remaining between them. In the study's own analysis: How many nucleated cells were present was estimated from reference gene primer amplification. Using immunoSEQ multiplex PCR, the repertoire was profiled, and TCRdb retains in-frame clones only, with some absent. The V and J calls and the clone size are those of that table, but D and trimming were determined from the DNA. The table has about 230,000 clones, approximately 82% seen once. The chain joins TRBV9 to TRBJ1-2; D ambiguous. The sample was peripheral blood. The source is a woman in her 70s with active or convalescent COVID-19. This CDR3 is CASSVQAFYGYTF. The CDR3 nucleotides are TGTGCCAGCAGCGTACAGGCCTTCTATGGCTACACCTTC.